This TCR beta chain was observed in a study of blood T cell repertoires in COVID-19. Background on the study: Researchers got acute and convalescent COVID-19 samples from the United States, Italy and Spain.

The study drew participants aged about 18 to 90 years from roughly 25 US areas. Cohorts were based on clinical histories the participants reported. Ten or more counts support this clone. As handled by the study authors: Counts of nucleated cells, estimated from reference gene primer amplification, were obtained. TCRdb's copy holds only in-frame clones and misses some; the assay was immunoSEQ multiplex PCR. The DNA gave D and trimming, while V, J and clone size come from that table. The profile covers around 300,000 clones, with around nine tenths appearing a single time and about 2.7% taken by the ten largest. Trimming cost V 7 bases and J 0 bases, with 7 bases left between them. The CDR3 is made up of 13 amino acids.

This chain links TRBV12-3 or TRBV12-4 with TRBJ2-1; D is unresolved. The sequence was obtained from a woman in her late teens or twenties who had recovered from COVID-19. What was sequenced was PBMCs or T cells enriched from blood (not recorded which). Here the CDR3 DNA reads TGTGCCAGCACCCTAAGCTCCTACAATGAGCAGTTCTTC. This gives the protein CASTLSSYNEQFF.